A single T cell receptor (beta chain) is shown here with its context. The antigen remains undetermined. This CDR3 contains 13 residues. The germline gives CDR1 SGHDT, CDR2 YYEEEE. Unmatched junction bases numbered 3, after V lost 6 bases and J lost 3 bases. The authors sorted CD4+ and CD8+ T cells from PBMCs. The data were taken from a study of CD8+ T cells in alopecia areata. Study-wide context: Treatment of the treated patients consisted of oral tofacitinib, 5 to 10 mg twice daily. Tofacitinib lasted 6 to 18 months, then 6 months off drug.

Findings and limits, study-wide: TCRs were shared less clearly across patients than in mice, possibly for HLA-related reasons.

Extraction of RNA preceded its reverse transcription into cDNA, which served as the sequencing template. Generated by immunoSEQ multiplex PCR, the TCRdb table keeps only in-frame clones and is missing some. In the table there are 170,000 or so clones, roughly 60% of which are singletons. Here the sequenced sample was CD4+ T cells sorted from blood, taken at week 0. This chain connects TRBV5-6 to TRBJ2-3; 8 positions agree with TRBD2. The origin of this receptor is a human donor with alopecia areata. The CDR3 bases are TGTGCCAGCAACCGCGGGGGGACAGATACGCAGTATTTT. Translating gives CASNRGGTDTQYF.